What follows describes a single T cell receptor (beta chain). The specificity of this receptor is unknown. The input lacks base qualities; no much larger clone sits a single base away. The data were taken from a study of resident and recirculating memory T cells in vitiligo (dated by TCRdb to the late 2010s). About the full investigation: The study took epidermis from shave biopsies of two lesional and two nonlesional sites, plus PBMCs, from each of 3 stable vitiligo patients for TCR beta sequencing. Without any cell sorting, samples were homogenized immediately before genomic DNA was extracted using the Qiagen DNeasy Blood & Tissue Kit. The goal of the human TCR beta sequencing was to check whether lesional vitiligo skin contained specific clones that differed from the clones found in nonlesional skin and blood. What the study reported, not specific to this receptor: No single dominant TCR clone was found, and clonality differed from one vitiligo lesion to another. Overlap and correlation analysis showed no significant repertoire overlap between biopsies except for each lesion with itself, even within a single patient. Working out how much the T cell clones identified in the vitiligo lesions and the human Trm versus Tcm pools each contribute will require future mechanistic studies. Because TCR sequences were not shared across biopsy sites or across patients, the findings suggest that different lesions are infiltrated by different T cell clones, a pattern described as private specificity.

The immunoSEQ hsTCRB kit was used to amplify TCR beta chains from the genomic DNA. The immunoSEQ service ran the sequencing of the TCR beta libraries on an Illumina MiSeq instrument. The source study handled its data this way. Analysis of the repertoire data was performed with the immunoSEQ Analyzer. The source is immuneACCESS, and TCRdb retained only in-frame sequences with V and J called. Part of the clones is not carried over; for the studies checked, unresolved V genes explain less than half of this, and the remainder is unexplained. V, J and clone size are those of that table, while D and trimming were read from the DNA. The sample includes some 70,000 clones, with roughly 92% observed a single time. The ten largest clones represent 4% to 5.5% of the sample. From its cysteine to its phenylalanine, the CDR3 spans 14 amino acids. The read is trimmed to its CDR3 DNA, 42 bases read in frame from base 1. CDR1 and CDR2, looked up from the germline V gene, are SGHDT and YYEEEE. V gives up 0 bases and J gives up 8 bases, and the segment between their germline ends measures 14 bases.

A patient's vitiligo counted as stable when the lesions had not changed at all during the previous 6 months. For classification as stable, the absence of confetti depigmentation, a clinical sign of active vitiligo, was additionally required. Any patient who had received treatment in the previous three months was excluded. Ficoll density gradient centrifugation was used to isolate PBMCs from heparinized blood, after which the PBMCs were flash-frozen. The receptor comes from a male donor with vitiligo. The V gene is TRBV5-6 and the J gene is TRBJ1-2, with no reliable assignment of the D segment. The sample consisted of blood. The bases are TGTGCCAGCAGCTTGGGGCCGGGAGGAGGAGGCTACACCTTC. Translated, this gives CASSLGPGGGGYTF.